The 11 T cell receptor beta chains below come from one sample, sequenced in a study of T cell responses to AZD1222 COVID-19 vaccine. Sequencing was performed with immunoSEQ multiplex PCR; in TCRdb, only in-frame clones are kept and a portion is missing. The repertoire holds about 100,000 clones, over 90% seen once, with over 1.5% in the top ten. Sequenced material: peripheral blood, taken on day 0 of AZD1222 vaccination. Receptor source: an adult in good health.

This clone was seen more than once but under ten times. The rearrangement uses TRBV11-2 and TRBJ2-7; D is uncertain. This CDR3 has 12 amino acids. The V end lost 2 bases, the J end lost 0 bases, and 2 bases lay between the germline ends. Per germline, CDR1 SGHAT and CDR2 FQNNGV. As DNA, the CDR3 is TGTGCCAGCAGCTTAATCTCCTACGAGCAGTACTTC. The encoded protein is CASSLISYEQYF.

The chain carries TRBV29-1 and TRBJ2-2; D possibly uses TRBD1 or TRBD2 (6 bases each). V dropped 7 bases and J dropped 6 bases, with 21 bases sitting between them. The CDR3 is 15 residues long. Germline CDR1 reads SQVTM; CDR2 reads ANQGSEA. This CDR3 is CSAGTFGREAGELFF. DNA for the CDR3: TGCAGCGCCGGGACATTTGGCAGGGAGGCCGGGGAGCTGTTTTTT.

The J gene is TRBJ1-6, the V gene TRBV27, with TRBD1 as a possible D gene (5 bases). Germline CDR1 and CDR2: MNHEY and SMNVEV (reference sequence). The V end lost 0 bases, the J end lost 7 bases, and 19 bases lay between the germline ends. The CDR3 is 18 amino acids. CDR3 DNA: TGTGCCAGCAGTTTATCTACAGGCCAGATGTTGGGGAATTCACCCCTCCACTTT. Protein: CASSLSTGQMLGNSPLHF.

The chain has TRBV18 and TRBJ2-3; 10 positions match TRBD2. Germline values: CDR1 KGHSH, CDR2 LQKENI. Losses at the gene ends were 3 bases for V and 2 bases for J; bases not matched to a gene: 8. CDR3 length: 17 amino acids. The CDR3 reads CASSPGTSVMFTDTQYF. The CDR3 DNA sequence: TGTGCCAGCTCACCCGGGACTAGCGTAATGTTCACAGATACGCAGTATTTT.

The chain links TRBV4-1 to TRBJ1-2; D not certain. The CDR3 loop spans 16 amino acids. Trimming shortened V by 5 bases and J by 1 base, and 17 bases separated the two germline ends. Germline CDR1 MGHRA, CDR2 YSYEKL. The CDR3 region is CASSVFIREVNYGYTF. In DNA form, the CDR3 reads TGCGCCAGCAGCGTCTTTATCCGTGAGGTTAACTATGGCTACACCTTC.

V is TRBV4-2 and J is TRBJ1-1; no firm D call. Per the germline V gene, CDR1 is LGHNA and CDR2 is YNFKEQ. V was clipped by 1 base and J by 4 bases, with 13 bases between them. CDR3 size: 15 residues. The CDR3 sequence is CASSQGHDVFTEAFF. The CDR3 nucleotides are TGTGCCAGCAGCCAAGGGCACGACGTGTTCACTGAAGCTTTCTTT.

The chain links TRBV6-5 to TRBJ2-3; 9 bases agree with TRBD2. Germline assignment: CDR1 MNHEY and CDR2 SVGAGI. V gave up 7 bases and J gave up 5 bases; unmatched junction bases: 10. The CDR3 has 15 amino acids. In nucleotides, the CDR3 is TGTGCCAGCACCCAGGTGCGGGAGGGGGTAGATACGCAGTATTTT. Protein: CASTQVREGVDTQYF.

This clone was detected once. J is TRBJ1-5 and V is TRBV7-8; D not certain. The V gene lost 3 bases and the J gene lost 0 bases, with 9 bases spanning the gap. Germline lookup yields CDR1 SGHVS and CDR2 FQNEAQ. CDR3 length: 15 amino acids. The CDR3 nucleotides read TGTGCCAGCAGCTTCGGGATTACTAGCAATCAGCCCCAGCATTTT. Its protein product is CASSFGITSNQPQHF. The full variable domain, in which reference TRBV7-8 and TRBJ1-5 provide the parts outside the CDR3, is GAGVSQSPRYKVAKRGQDVALRCDPISGHVSLFWYQQALGQGPEFLTYFQNEAQLDKSGLPSDRFFAERPEGSVSTLKIQRTQQEDSAVYLCASSFGITSNQPQHFGDGTRLSIL.

The CDR3 nucleotides read TGCGCCAGCAGCCAAGAGGACTACAATGAGCAGTTCTTC. This translates into CASSQEDYNEQFF. This sequence joins TRBV4-1 and TRBJ2-1; unclear D gene. The V end lost 0 bases, the J end lost 3 bases, and 3 bases lay between the germline ends. This CDR3 contains 13 residues. CDR1 and CDR2 from the germline V gene are MGHRA and YSYEKL.

V and J are TRBV2 and TRBJ1-2, with D tentatively TRBD1 (6 bases). Germline values: CDR1 SNHLY, CDR2 FYNNEI. This CDR3 contains 12 residues. Trimming cost V 6 bases and J 3 bases, with 8 bases left between them. The CDR3 nucleotides read TGTGCCAGCAGGGGGGCGGACTATGGCTACACCTTC. Translation gives CASRGADYGYTF.

The CDR3 loop is CASSQDHRGRVSRSNQPQHF. DNA for the CDR3: TGCGCCAGCAGCCAAGATCACAGGGGGCGAGTTTCAAGGAGCAATCAGCCCCAGCATTTT. The gene calls are TRBV4-1 and TRBJ1-5, with 9 positions matching TRBD1. V shed 0 bases, J shed 1 base, and the junction held 13 bases outside the gene matches. Germline CDR1 reads MGHRA; CDR2 reads YSYEKL. CDR3 length: 20 amino acids.